This T cell receptor beta chain was documented in a study of T-cell memory formation after mild COVID-19. Findings and limits, study-wide: The study found balanced CD4/CD8 in clones contracting day 15 to 85 and a CD4+ lean in later expanders. The study found contracting CD4+ clones mainly in CM and EM and contracting CD8+ clones in EMRA.

Trimming removed 0 bases at V and 5 bases at J, with 12 bases between. The CDR3 is 14 amino acids. Germline CDR1 reads SGDLS; CDR2 reads YYNGEE. A 5'RACE reaction primed in the constant segment made cDNA libraries of TCR alpha and TCR beta, and these carried sample barcodes and UMIs. Each CDR3 protein is one row after TCRdb ran MiXCR on the 5' RACE reads. The repertoire holds fewer than 200,000 distinct CDR3 sequences, with 20% to 25% as singletons. Comments on this clonotype: Its antigen is not known.

The J gene is TRBJ2-7, the V gene TRBV9; no clear D gene. This receptor was identified in an adult woman who had mild COVID-19 (a few samples of this study predate the infection). Cell type and time point are not known. Sample: PBMCs or a T cell subset sorted from them (not recorded which). The CDR3 DNA follows: TGTGCCAGCAGCGTAGGGATGGGTATCGACGAGCAGTACTTC. Translating gives CASSVGMGIDEQYF.